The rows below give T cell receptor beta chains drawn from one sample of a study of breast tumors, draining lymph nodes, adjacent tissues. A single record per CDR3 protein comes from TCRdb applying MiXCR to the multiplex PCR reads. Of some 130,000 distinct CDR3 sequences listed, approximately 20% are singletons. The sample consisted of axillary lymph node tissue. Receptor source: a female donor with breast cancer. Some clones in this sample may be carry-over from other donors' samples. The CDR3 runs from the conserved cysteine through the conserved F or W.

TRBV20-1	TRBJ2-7	CSAPTLDTYEQYF
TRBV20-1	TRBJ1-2	CSAAQGGNDYGYTF
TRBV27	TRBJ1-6	CASSIRTGYNSPLHF
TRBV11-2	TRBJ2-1	CASTQRLAPYNEQFF
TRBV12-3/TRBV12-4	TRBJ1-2	CASRATANYGYTF
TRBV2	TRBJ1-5	CARGTGPNQPQHF
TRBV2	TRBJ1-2	CASSEGTAIRGYTF
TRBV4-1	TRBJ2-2	CASSQDIGGGRELFF
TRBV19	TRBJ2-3	CASSLPGTGFTDTQYF
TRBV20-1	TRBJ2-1	CSASVAPNNEQFF
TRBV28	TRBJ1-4	CASTNQRGRNEKLFF
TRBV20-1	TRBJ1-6	CSARGGGSSPLHF
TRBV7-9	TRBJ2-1	CASSRRLAGGPGDEQFF
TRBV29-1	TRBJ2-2	CSVEVGLAGTGELFF
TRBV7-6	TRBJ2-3	CASSLGGGADTQYF
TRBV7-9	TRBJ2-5	CASSLRLGSEETQYF
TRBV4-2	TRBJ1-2	CASSQRNGHGYTF
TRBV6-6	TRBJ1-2	CASSYGRGGRGGCGYTF
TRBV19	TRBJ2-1	CASSFSGFSYNEQFF
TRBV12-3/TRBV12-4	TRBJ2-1	CASSSDMRWQFF
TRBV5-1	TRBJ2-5	CASSRGGQVTQETQYF
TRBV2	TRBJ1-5	CASSDSNQPQHF
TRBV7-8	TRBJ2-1	CASSSGWGAFLRNEQFF
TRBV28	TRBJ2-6	CASSSGGSGANVLTF
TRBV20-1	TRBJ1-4	CSAREGRNFEKLFF
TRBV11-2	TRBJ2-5	CASSMDPLRGETQYF
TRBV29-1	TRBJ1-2	CSVAGDYGYTF
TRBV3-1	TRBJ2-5	CASSQAAVWTQYF
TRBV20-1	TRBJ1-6	CSASRDRSNSPLHF
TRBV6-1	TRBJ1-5	CASSEKGDQPQHF
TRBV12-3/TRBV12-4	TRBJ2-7	CASRPGLASEGAGEQYF